This T cell receptor beta chain was retrieved from a study of tumor-infiltrating lymphocytes in primary liver carcinoma. Overall study: Tumors, staged T1-T3 N0M0, spanned roughly 4 to 11 cm.

The input was approximately 500 ng total RNA; TCR beta cDNA was made from it with a constant-region primer. ARM-PCR was slightly modified, and three nested multiplex PCR rounds with it gave rise to the TCR beta libraries. Each of the first two PCR rounds ran about 9 cycles with TRBV1-TRBV30 forward and C-beta reverse primers. TCRdb reanalysed the multiplex PCR reads using MiXCR and keeps one entry per CDR3 protein. The sample holds roughly 120,000 distinct CDR3 sequences, around 64% seen once. This clonotype was recorded at least ten times. Unsorted bulk tissue, about 19-32 mg of it, served as the source for co-extraction of RNA and DNA. CDR3 length: 16 amino acids. Trimming at V came to 3 bases and at J to 5 bases, leaving 9 bases not matched to a gene. The germline CDR1 and CDR2 sequences are MGHRA and YSYEKL.

The chain combines TRBV4-1 with TRBJ2-5, with 10 bases fitting TRBD1. Source material: liver tumor tissue from sampling region 3. Stated subset: tumor region T3, left-lateral pole. The TCR originated in a woman aged 55-70 years with primary liver carcinoma and hepatitis B virus infection. CDR3 residues: CASSHHPGTGDETQYF. CDR3 sequence (DNA): TGCGCCAGCAGCCACCATCCCGGGACAGGGGACGAGACCCAGTACTTC.